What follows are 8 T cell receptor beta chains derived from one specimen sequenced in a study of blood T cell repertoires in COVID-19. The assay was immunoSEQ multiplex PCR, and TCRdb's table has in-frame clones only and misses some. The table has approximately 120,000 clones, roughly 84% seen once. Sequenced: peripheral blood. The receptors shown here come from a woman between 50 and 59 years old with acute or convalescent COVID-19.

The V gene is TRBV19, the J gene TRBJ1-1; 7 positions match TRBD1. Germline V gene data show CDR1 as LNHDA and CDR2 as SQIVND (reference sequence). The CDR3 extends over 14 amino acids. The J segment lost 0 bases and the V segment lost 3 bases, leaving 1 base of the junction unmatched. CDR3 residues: CASSITGVNTEAFF. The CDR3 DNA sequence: TGTGCCAGTAGTATCACAGGGGTGAACACTGAAGCTTTCTTT.

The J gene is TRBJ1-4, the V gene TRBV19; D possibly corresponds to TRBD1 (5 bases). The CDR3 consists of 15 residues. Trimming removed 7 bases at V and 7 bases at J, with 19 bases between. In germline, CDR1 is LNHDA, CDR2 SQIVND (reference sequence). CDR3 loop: CASIPSRAKSEKLFF. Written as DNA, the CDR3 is TGTGCCAGTATCCCCTCCAGGGCCAAGAGTGAAAAACTGTTTTTT.

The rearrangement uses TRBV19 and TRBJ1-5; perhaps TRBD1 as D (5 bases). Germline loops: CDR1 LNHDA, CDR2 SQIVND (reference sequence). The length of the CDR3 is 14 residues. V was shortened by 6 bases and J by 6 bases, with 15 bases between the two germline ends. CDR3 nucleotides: TGTGCCAGTAGGATCGGCGGGGACGGTCAGCCCCAGCATTTT. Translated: CASRIGGDGQPQHF.

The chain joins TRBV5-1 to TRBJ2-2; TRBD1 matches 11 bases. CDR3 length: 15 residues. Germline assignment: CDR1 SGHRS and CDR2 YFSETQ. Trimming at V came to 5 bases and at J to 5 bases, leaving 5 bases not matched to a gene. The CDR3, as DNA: TGCGCCAGCAGACCAGGGACAGGGGGAACCGGGGAGCTGTTTTTT. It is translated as CASRPGTGGTGELFF.

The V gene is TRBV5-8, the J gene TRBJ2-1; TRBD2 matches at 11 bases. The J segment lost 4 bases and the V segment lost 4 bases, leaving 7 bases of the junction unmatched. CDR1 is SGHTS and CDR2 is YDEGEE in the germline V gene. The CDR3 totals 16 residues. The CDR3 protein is CASSLRRTSGYNEQFF. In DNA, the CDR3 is TGTGCCAGCAGCCTCCGACGGACTAGCGGGTACAATGAGCAGTTCTTC.

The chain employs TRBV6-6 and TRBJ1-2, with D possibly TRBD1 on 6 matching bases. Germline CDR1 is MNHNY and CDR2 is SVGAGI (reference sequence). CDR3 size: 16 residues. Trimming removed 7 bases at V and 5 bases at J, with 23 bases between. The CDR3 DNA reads TGTGCCAGCACCCCCCTACAGGGTATCTCTAGATATGGCTACACCTTC. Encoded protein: CASTPLQGISRYGYTF.

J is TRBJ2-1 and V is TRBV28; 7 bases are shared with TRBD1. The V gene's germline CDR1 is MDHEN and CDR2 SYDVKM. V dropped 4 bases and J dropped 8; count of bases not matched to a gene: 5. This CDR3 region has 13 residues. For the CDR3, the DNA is TGTGCCAGCAGTTCAGGGGGAAGCGATGAGCAGTTCTTC. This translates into CASSSGGSDEQFF.

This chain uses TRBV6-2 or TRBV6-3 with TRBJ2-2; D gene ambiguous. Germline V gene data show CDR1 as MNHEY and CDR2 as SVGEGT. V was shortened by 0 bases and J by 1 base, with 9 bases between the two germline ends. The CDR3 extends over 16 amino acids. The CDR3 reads CASSYSGSQNTGELFF. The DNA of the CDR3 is TGTGCCAGCAGTTACTCGGGCAGTCAGAACACCGGGGAGCTGTTTTTT.